This T cell receptor (beta chain) comes out of a study of PD-1 blockade in classical Hodgkin lymphoma. Overall study findings and caveats: Newly diagnosed patients were reported to start with lower TCR diversity than healthy donors. Possible causes of repertoire differences, disease activity or prior therapy, remain undefined. With CD4+ cells, TCR diversity rose significantly by C4D1, but not with CD8+ cells.

Autologous stem cell transplantation was followed by relapse in every patient, and brentuximab vedotin exposure varied. The patients, who had relapsed/refractory classical Hodgkin lymphoma, achieved best responses of complete response, partial response or progressive disease. Assay used: immunoSEQ multiplex PCR; TCRdb lists only in-frame clones, some missing. The table has about 97,000 clones, over 80% seen once. The trim removed 2 bases at V and 10 bases at J, leaving 8 bases unmatched. CDR3 length: 14 amino acids. Germline assignment: CDR1 LNHDA and CDR2 SQIVND (reference sequence). Notes on this clone: As yet, its antigen is unknown.

The V call is TRBV19, the J call TRBJ2-1, with 7 bases lining up with TRBD1. Here the sequenced sample was peripheral blood mononuclear cells (PBMCs), taken at baseline. This receptor was taken from a human donor with classical Hodgkin lymphoma. The DNA for the CDR3 is TGTGCCAGTAGTATAAGGGGGCGCGGGCACGAGCAGTTCTTC. It is translated as CASSIRGRGHEQFF.